Here is one T cell receptor (beta chain) with its context. This entry comes from a study of blood T cell repertoires in COVID-19. The CDR3 is 16 amino acids. CDR1 and CDR2 (germline): KGHSH, LQKENI. The trim removed 2 bases at V and 3 bases at J, leaving 3 bases unmatched. The table came from immunoSEQ multiplex PCR; TCRdb's copy has only in-frame clones and leaves some out. Among about half a million clones listed, 75% to 90% were seen once. This chain uses TRBV18 with TRBJ2-3, with 12 positions matching TRBD1. The source material was peripheral blood. The TCR originated in a human donor in a cohort sampled during active COVID-19. The CDR3 loop is CASSPGTGGWTDTQYF. The CDR3 DNA reads as TGTGCCAGCTCACCAGGGACAGGGGGCTGGACAGATACGCAGTATTTT.